The 25 T cell receptor beta chains given below trace back to one sample, sequenced in a study of Graves' ophthalmopathy and Graves' hyperthyroidism. Beta-chain TCR CDR3 regions were amplified from RNA transcripts. The first round was an RT-PCR with HTBI primers, and the second round was a multiplex PCR. Via MiXCR, TCRdb re-called the multiplex PCR reads, giving one row per CDR3 protein. The sample contains more than 550,000 distinct CDR3 sequences, under 50% of which appear only once. Sequenced input: peripheral blood. These receptor sequences come from an adult man with Graves' ophthalmopathy.

The J gene is TRBJ2-7, the V gene TRBV5-4; D remains unclear. Germline CDR1 reads SGHNT; CDR2 reads YYREEE (reference sequence). The V end lost 5 bases, the J end lost 3 bases, and 12 bases lay between the germline ends. The CDR3 is made up of 13 amino acids. CDR3 loop: CASSEGSDYEQYF. CDR3 in DNA: TGTGCCAGCAGTGAAGGGTCAGACTACGAGCAGTACTTC. Filled out from reference TRBV5-4 and TRBJ2-7, the complete variable domain reads ETGVTQSPTHLIKTRGQQVTLRCSSQSGHNTVSWYQQALGQGPQFIFQYYREEENGRGNFPPRFSGLQFPNYSSELNVNALELDDSALYLCASSEGSDYEQYFGPGTRLTVT.

This clonotype was counted ten times or more. The genes are TRBV7-8 and TRBJ1-2; no reliable D call. The CDR3 is made up of 15 amino acids. Germline lookup yields CDR1 SGHVS and CDR2 FQNEAQ. V was trimmed by 1 base and J by 0 bases, leaving 9 bases between them. The CDR3: CASSLGSYTNYGYTF. The CDR3 DNA reads as TGTGCCAGCAGCTTAGGGAGTTACACTAACTATGGCTACACCTTC.

The chain carries TRBV25-1 and TRBJ2-2; D gene ambiguous. With 4 bases removed from V and 1 base from J, the gap between germline ends came to 10 bases. CDR3 length: 15 amino acids. Germline-derived CDR1 and CDR2 are MGHDK and SYGVNS. CDR3 in amino acids: CASSARAQNTGELFF. In DNA form, the CDR3 reads TGTGCCAGCAGTGCTAGAGCACAGAACACCGGGGAGCTGTTTTTT.

The V gene is TRBV7-9, the J gene TRBJ2-7; a possible D gene is TRBD2 (5 bases). CDR1 and CDR2 (germline): SEHNR, FQNEAQ (reference sequence). V gave up 4 bases and J gave up 5 bases, with 12 bases separating them. This CDR3 is 13 amino acids long. The CDR3 protein is CASSSPGRDEQYF. CDR3 nucleotides: TGTGCCAGCAGCTCCCCCGGGCGGGACGAGCAGTACTTC.

This clonotype was picked up many times. The chain employs TRBV7-2 and TRBJ1-1; the match to TRBD1 covers 9 bases. The V gene's germline CDR1 is SGHTA and CDR2 FQGNSA. The CDR3 totals 17 residues. Trimming cost V 5 bases and J 0 bases; bases outside gene matches: 10. Written as DNA, the CDR3 is TGTGCCAGCAGCCCACGGACAGGGGCGTTCGTGAACACTGAAGCTTTCTTT. As protein: CASSPRTGAFVNTEAFF.

CDR3 amino acids: CASIAGTGMLDTQYF. Here the CDR3 DNA reads TGTGCCAGTATTGCCGGGACAGGGATGTTGGATACGCAGTATTTT. This chain uses TRBV19 with TRBJ1-5; 9 bases agree with TRBD1. The end of the DNA aligns better with TRBJ2-3, so the J call may be wrong. The length of the CDR3 is 15 residues. Germline CDR1 and CDR2: LNHDA and SQIVND (reference sequence).

In this sample, this clonotype turned up many times. This CDR3 is CASSKDSPYGYTF. The CDR3, as DNA: TGTGCCAGCAGCAAGGACAGCCCCTATGGCTACACCTTC. V gene TRBV9 combines with J gene TRBJ1-2, with a tentative D call TRBD1 (6 bases). From germline, CDR1 is SGDLS and CDR2 YYNGEE. This CDR3 is built from 13 residues. The germline V and J ends were trimmed by 4 bases and 4 bases, with 11 bases remaining between them.

About this clonotype itself: A much larger clone lies a single base off, so this may be a read error. The conserved final phenylalanine or tryptophan is absent from the CDR3, which likely points to a read error. The chain links TRBV9 to TRBJ2-6; no clear D. Germline CDR1 is SGDLS and CDR2 is YYNGEE. The CDR3 spans 14 residues. The CDR3 loop is CASSESSEANVLTI. The CDR3 DNA sequence: TGTGCCAGCAGCGAAAGCTCTGAGGCCAACGTCCTGACTATC.

This clonotype was recorded at least ten times. The junction departs from the called germline gene at one end, perhaps through a read error. The chain employs TRBV7-7 and TRBJ2-5; D is uncertain. The CDR3 runs to 14 residues. Per the germline V gene, CDR1 is SSHAT and CDR2 is FNYEAQ (reference sequence). The CDR3 region is CASSPAGGTETQYF. The CDR3 DNA sequence: TGTGCTAGCAGCCCGGCCGGCGGTACGGAGACCCAGTACTTC.

This clonotype was counted at least ten times. The gene calls are TRBV7-9 and TRBJ1-5; the D gene is possibly TRBD1 (5 bases). CDR3 length: 13 amino acids. Germline values: CDR1 SEHNR, CDR2 FQNEAQ (reference sequence). V was shortened by 5 bases and J by 6 bases, with 11 bases between the two germline ends. CDR3 protein: CASSTRGGQPQHF. The CDR3 coding sequence is TGTGCCAGCAGCACTCGGGGGGGTCAGCCCCAGCATTTT. Together with reference TRBV7-9 and TRBJ1-5, the CDR3 gives the full variable domain: DTGVSQNPRHKITKRGQNVTFRCDPISEHNRLYWYRQTLGQGPEFLTYFQNEAQLEKSRLLSDRFSAERPKGSFSTLEIQRTEQGDSAMYLCASSTRGGQPQHFGDGTRLSIL.

The chain combines TRBV19 with TRBJ1-5, with TRBD1 matching over 10 bases. The germline V gene has CDR1 LNHDA and CDR2 SQIVND (reference sequence). The V gene end was trimmed by 5 bases and the J gene end by 8 bases; junction bases not matched to a gene: 0. The CDR3 covers 12 residues. The CDR3 DNA follows: TGTGCCAGTAGTGGGACAGGGGAGCCCCAGCATTTT. It translates to CASSGTGEPQHF.

The chain recombines TRBV20-1 with TRBJ2-7; D ambiguous. The CDR3 has 13 amino acids. Germline loops: CDR1 DFQATT, CDR2 SNEGSKA (reference sequence). Trimming took off 0 bases at V and 0 bases at J, with 6 bases between the two ends. CDR3 sequence reads: CSARDIGSYEQYF. The DNA for the CDR3 is TGCAGTGCTAGAGATATTGGCTCCTACGAGCAGTACTTC.

The rearrangement links TRBV25-1 to TRBJ1-2, with unresolved D. There are 12 residues in the CDR3. Germline assignment: CDR1 MGHDK and CDR2 SYGVNS. The ends were cut back, 7 bases at V and 2 bases at J, with 8 bases in the middle. The CDR3 region is CASKDGNYGYTF. The CDR3 DNA reads TGTGCCAGCAAGGACGGAAACTATGGCTACACCTTC.

Turning to this clonotype: This could be a read error, since a much larger clone is one nucleotide away. The chain uses TRBV24-1 and TRBJ1-1; 12 nucleotides match TRBD1. The germline gives CDR1 KGHDR, CDR2 SFDVKD. The CDR3 extends over 18 amino acids. CDR3 bases: TGTGCCACCAGTGATTCCCGGGACAGGGGGCTAATGAACACTGAAGCTCTCTTT. Translation: CATSDSRDRGLMNTEALF.

In regard to this clonotype: Germline and junction disagree at one end, which may indicate a read error. This chain connects TRBV10-3 to TRBJ1-1, with TRBD1 identical over 7 bases. Germline-derived CDR1 and CDR2 are ENHRY and SYGVKD. The CDR3 length is 14 residues. CDR3 amino acids: CASSSIDRDTEAFF. DNA of the CDR3: TGTGCCAGCAGTTCAATTGACAGGGACACTGAAGCTTTCTTT.

In its sample, this clonotype was seen many times. The chain recombines TRBV7-2 with TRBJ2-5; 13 bases are a match to TRBD2. Germline CDR1 is SGHTA and CDR2 is FQGNSA. The CDR3 runs 15 residues. V was clipped by 5 bases and J by 5 bases; unmatched bases: 5. Here the CDR3 DNA reads TGTGCCAGCAGCCGAGAACTAGCGGGGGGGGAGACCCAGTACTTC. Amino acid sequence: CASSRELAGGETQYF.

This clonotype was found many times. The V and J genes are TRBV11-3 and TRBJ2-7; D is tentatively TRBD1 or TRBD2 (5 bases each). This CDR3 is built from 14 residues. Looked up from germline, CDR1 is SGHNT and CDR2 is YENEEA. Trimming took off 4 bases at V and 6 bases at J, with 16 bases between the two ends. The CDR3 reads CASSSGPGIGEQYF. CDR3 nucleotides: TGTGCCAGCAGCTCGGGACCAGGGATCGGCGAGCAGTACTTC.

A word on this clonotype: Likely a read error: the CDR3 ends without its conserved phenylalanine or tryptophan. The DNA is omitted, as the CDR3 cannot be located on it reliably, and the CDR3 follows TCRdb's listing. The rearrangement uses TRBV10-3 and TRBJ2-5. Counting both end residues, the CDR3 totals 10 amino acids. Germline CDR1 and CDR2: ENHRY and SYGVKD. The CDR3 loop reads CAIRERLTNT.

CDR3 in DNA: TGTGCCAGCAGGACAGGGGGCGGCGTGACTGAAGCTTTCTTT. Encoded protein: CASRTGGGVTEAFF. V is TRBV11-2 and J is TRBJ1-1, with 10 bases aligning to TRBD1. The germline V gene has CDR1 SGHAT and CDR2 FQNNGV. This CDR3 is built from 14 residues. V was pared by 6 bases and J by 5 bases, with 6 bases of the junction left unmatched. Full variable domain (remainder filled in from reference TRBV11-2 and TRBJ1-1): EAGVAQSPRYKIIEKRQSVAFWCNPISGHATLYWYQQILGQGPKLLIQFQNNGVVDDSQLPKDRFSAERLKGVDSTLKIQPAKLEDSAVYLCASRTGGGVTEAFFGQGTRLTVV.

This clonotype showed up many times. For the CDR3, the DNA is TGCAGTGCTGGGTCCAGGACAGGCCATGGGGAACTGTTTTTT. Translating gives CSAGSRTGHGELFF. This rearrangement joins TRBV20-1 to TRBJ1-4, with 7 nucleotides matching TRBD1. The CDR3 extends over 14 amino acids. Germline lookup yields CDR1 DFQATT and CDR2 SNEGSKA (reference sequence). J lost 12 bases, V lost 5 bases, and 15 bases had no gene match.

In this sample, this clonotype turned up many times. The rearrangement joins TRBV11-3 to TRBJ2-7; 12 bases match TRBD2. Germline-derived CDR1 and CDR2 are SGHNT and YENEEA. This CDR3 has 14 residues. The J segment lost 7 bases and the V segment lost 2 bases, leaving 3 bases of the junction unmatched. The CDR3 sequence is CASSLLAGGHEQYF. The CDR3 nucleotides are TGTGCCAGCAGCTTACTAGCGGGAGGGCATGAGCAGTACTTC.

The V and J genes are TRBV29-1 and TRBJ2-1, with D tentatively TRBD1 (6 bases). This CDR3 has 14 residues. Germline CDR1 SQVTM, CDR2 ANQGSEA. V lost 4 bases to trimming and J lost 8 bases, with 18 bases between them. The CDR3 sequence is CSVVSSGQGYEQFF. As DNA, the CDR3 is TGCAGCGTTGTGTCGTCGGGACAAGGCTATGAGCAGTTCTTC.

This clonotype was counted between two and nine times. The gene calls are TRBV9 and TRBJ2-3; 11 bases are a match to TRBD2. With 4 bases clipped from V and 6 bases from J, the junction kept 13 bases outside the gene matches. The CDR3 has 17 amino acids. Germline CDR1 SGDLS, CDR2 YYNGEE. DNA of the CDR3: TGTGCCAGCAGCCTCACCCCCGGACTAGCGGGTTGGGATACGCAGTATTTT. Its protein is CASSLTPGLAGWDTQYF.

Comment on this clonotype: A read error is possible here, since a much larger clone lies one base away. V usage is TRBV7-2 and J usage is TRBJ2-7; no firm D call. Germline V gene sequence: CDR1 SGHTA, CDR2 FQGNSA. CDR3 length: 13 amino acids. The CDR3 DNA follows: TGTGCCAGCAGCCTCCTAGTATCCTACGGGCAGTACTTC. It translates to CASSLLVSYGQYF.

This clonotype has ten or more counts. This chain connects TRBV20-1 to TRBJ2-5, with D possibly being TRBD1 or TRBD2 (5 bases each). CDR3 length equals 13 residues. The germline V and J ends were trimmed by 4 bases and 2 bases, with 11 bases remaining between them. CDR1 is DFQATT and CDR2 is SNEGSKA in the germline V gene (reference sequence). CDR3: CSAKPGRQETQYF. CDR3 nucleotides: TGCAGTGCTAAACCGGGACGGCAAGAGACCCAGTACTTC.